Listed below are T cell receptor beta chains from one sample, sequenced in a study of blood T cells in healthy people across ages. TCRdb re-called the 5' RACE reads through MiXCR, storing one row per CDR3 protein. This sample has 1.6 million or so distinct CDR3 sequences; approximately 32% occur once, and the top ten carry around 11%. Sequences were obtained from blood. These receptors were taken from a woman aged 25-40 years in good health. CDR3s include the opening cysteine and the closing phenylalanine or tryptophan. The D gene is left open where the match is weak. Expanded clones are given a class, and other clones once, few, many or no size at all.

TRBD1	.	17	TRBV24-1	TRBJ2-1	TGTGCCACCAGTGATACATCACAGGGGGCGCGGTGCAATGAGCAGTTCTTC	CATSDTSQGARCNEQFF
.	.	13	TRBV11-2	TRBJ2-7	TGTGCCAGCAGCTTAGATCGTATTCAGGAGCAGTACTTC	CASSLDRIQEQYF
.	.	13	TRBV3-1	TRBJ1-1	TGTGCCAGCAGCCCCACTGAGGGTTCTGAAGCTTTCTTT	CASSPTEGSEAFF
.	.	14	TRBV5-1	TRBJ2-7	TGCGCCAGCAGCCAAGTTGGTAAGAACTACGAGCAGTACTTC	CASSQVGKNYEQYF
TRBD2	.	18	TRBV7-9	TRBJ2-7	TGTGCCAGCAGCTTATCAATTAGCGGGAAAGGGAACTCCTACGAGCAGTACTTC	CASSLSISGKGNSYEQYF
TRBD2	.	17	TRBV12-3/TRBV12-4	TRBJ2-5	TGTGCCAGCAGATTTTTACTAGCGGGAGGACCTCAAGAGACCCAGTACTTC	CASRFLLAGGPQETQYF
.	few	15	TRBV6-1	TRBJ1-1	TGTGCCAGCAGTTCGACCCCGGGACACCTCACTGAAGCTTTCTTT	CASSSTPGHLTEAFF
.	.	17	TRBV4-1	TRBJ2-4	TGCACCAGCAGCCAAGATAAGGATTATATAGCCAAAAACATTCAGTACTTC	CTSSQDKDYIAKNIQYF
TRBD1	.	16	TRBV6-1	TRBJ1-2	TGTGCCAGCAGGGAGAGGGGACAGGGGACAAACTATGGCTACACCTTC	CASRERGQGTNYGYTF
.	.	12	TRBV19	TRBJ2-1	TGTGCCAGTAGTTTGTGGGGCAATGGGCAGTTCTTC	CASSLWGNGQFF
.	.	16	TRBV7-9	TRBJ1-4	TGTGCCAGCAGCCCCGGACGTGGGTTCACTAATGAAAAACTGTTTTTT	CASSPGRGFTNEKLFF
.	.	13	TRBV7-9	TRBJ1-2	TGTGCCAGCAGTGACAAAGCTAACCATGGCTACACCTTC	CASSDKANHGYTF
TRBD1	.	15	TRBV20-1	TRBJ1-6	TGCAGTGCTAGTCCGGGACAGTCTCCCAATTCACCCCTCCACTTT	CSASPGQSPNSPLHF
.	few	16	TRBV7-7	TRBJ2-1	TGTGCCAGCAGCTTAATGGGGAAGAGCTCCTACAATGAGCAGTTCTTC	CASSLMGKSSYNEQFF
.	.	15	TRBV25-1	TRBJ2-1	TGTGCCAGCTGGGGAGGAGTGAATGGTCGCAATGAGCAGTTCTTC	CASWGGVNGRNEQFF
.	.	16	TRBV5-6	TRBJ2-3	TGTGCCAGCAGCTTCGCCGGGCAGGGAGACACAGATACGCAGTATTTT	CASSFAGQGDTDTQYF
.	few	14	TRBV6-5	TRBJ2-5	TGTGCCAGCAGTTACTCCCGTGCGGGAGAGACCCAGTACTTC	CASSYSRAGETQYF
.	.	14	TRBV28	TRBJ1-1	TGTGCCAGCAGTTTTGCGAGGGTGGGGACTGAAGCTTTCTTT	CASSFARVGTEAFF
TRBD1	.	15	TRBV9	TRBJ2-7	TGTGCCAGCAGCCCGTGGGCGGGACAGGGTAAAGAGCAGTACTTC	CASSPWAGQGKEQYF
.	.	14	TRBV5-1	TRBJ1-2	TGCGCCAGCAGCTCTTTACCCTCATCCTATGGCTACACCTTC	CASSSLPSSYGYTF
.	.	17	TRBV3-1	TRBJ2-7	TGTGCCAGCAGCCAAATCGGTTGGGGCAGGCCTACCTACGAGCAGTACTTC	CASSQIGWGRPTYEQYF
TRBD2	.	15	TRBV27	TRBJ2-5	TGTGCCCCACCGCCAGTCAGACTAGCCAAGGTTGGGCAGTACTTC	CAPPPVRLAKVGQYF
TRBD2	few	16	TRBV4-1	TRBJ2-7	TGCGCCAGCAGCCAAGATCAGAAGGGCGGGAGCTACGAGCAGTACTTC	CASSQDQKGGSYEQYF
.	many	15	TRBV7-8	TRBJ2-3	TGTGCCAGCAGCTGGGTTGGGGAGACGACAGATACGCAGTATTTT	CASSWVGETTDTQYF
TRBD1	once	16	TRBV20-1	TRBJ1-2	TGCAGTGCTACTTCGGGTCTAAGGGACAGCGCCTATGGCTACACCTTC	CSATSGLRDSAYGYTF
.	.	14	TRBV18	TRBJ1-2	TGTGCCAGCTCACCATTTGGGGGTCTCTATGGCTACACCTTC	CASSPFGGLYGYTF
.	few	15	TRBV7-2	TRBJ2-7	TGTGCCAGCACCATCCTAAAAGTGGACAACTACGAGCAGTACTTC	CASTILKVDNYEQYF
.	.	16	TRBV15	TRBJ2-3	TGTGCCACCAGCAGGGGGGGTTCAGGAAACACAGATACGCAGTATTTT	CATSRGGSGNTDTQYF
TRBD2	many	13	TRBV6-5	TRBJ2-7	TGTGCCAGCGGCCTGGGGGAGGGCTACGAGCAGTACTTC	CASGLGEGYEQYF
TRBD2	.	19	TRBV2	TRBJ2-1	TGTGCCAGCAGACCGACTAGCGGGAATTATGTGGGAGGGAACAATGAGCAGTTCTTC	CASRPTSGNYVGGNNEQFF
.	few	15	TRBV3-1	TRBJ1-2	TGTGCCAGCAGCCCAGTCCGGCGAGCTAACTATGGCTACACCTTC	CASSPVRRANYGYTF
.	.	14	TRBV27	TRBJ2-7	TGTGCCAGCAGGAGTGGGGCAGGGGTCCACGAGCAGTACTTC	CASRSGAGVHEQYF
TRBD1	many	16	TRBV29-1	TRBJ2-5	TGCAGCGTTTTGGATGGTAGGGGACAGCTCCAAGAGACCCAGTACTTC	CSVLDGRGQLQETQYF
.	.	12	TRBV9	TRBJ2-1	TGTGCCAGCAGCGTAGCTGAAGGGGCTCAGTTCTTC	CASSVAEGAQFF
.	.	15	TRBV20-1	TRBJ1-4	TGCAGTGCTAGAGATCAGGGATCGGCTAATGAAAAACTGTTTTTT	CSARDQGSANEKLFF
.	.	15	TRBV3-1	TRBJ2-7	TGTGCCAGCAGCCTCTGGATAGGGTCGGGGTACGAGCAGTACTTC	CASSLWIGSGYEQYF
.	few	14	TRBV4-1	TRBJ2-7	TGCGCCAGCAGCCAAATAGTACAGGGATACGAGCAGTACTTC	CASSQIVQGYEQYF
TRBD1	few	15	TRBV7-2	TRBJ2-7	TGTGCCAGCAGCCGCAGGGGACAGGGCCCCTACGAGCAGTACTTC	CASSRRGQGPYEQYF
.	few	15	TRBV2	TRBJ1-2	TGTGCCAGCATGCCAGAACTTCATTTCCGCTATGGCTACACCTTC	CASMPELHFRYGYTF
.	.	14	TRBV9	TRBJ2-1	TGTGCCAGCAGCTACAACCCCGTGCTAGACGAGCAGTTCTTC	CASSYNPVLDEQFF
.	.	12	TRBV20-1	TRBJ2-5	TGCAGTGCTGGCACAGGGTTTGAGACCCAGTACTTC	CSAGTGFETQYF
.	.	17	TRBV11-2	TRBJ1-2	TGTGCCAGCAGCTTACGGACTGCCGGGTTCTCGGGCTATGGCTACACCTTC	CASSLRTAGFSGYGYTF
.	.	14	TRBV7-9	TRBJ2-7	TGTGCCAGCAGCTCTAGTTCCGTCGCCTACGAGCAGTACTTC	CASSSSSVAYEQYF
TRBD1	.	14	TRBV28	TRBJ2-7	TGTGCCAGCACTGCGGACAGGTTGGCCTACGAGCAGTACTTC	CASTADRLAYEQYF
TRBD2	.	18	TRBV6-1	TRBJ2-2	TGTGCCAGCAGTGGACGACTAGCGGGGGGCTCGGGGACCGGGGAGCTGTTTTTT	CASSGRLAGGSGTGELFF
.	.	13	TRBV6-5	TRBJ2-7	TGTGCCAGCATGGCGGAGCGGAAGGGCGAGCAGTACTTC	CASMAERKGEQYF
.	.	11	TRBV25-1	TRBJ2-6	TGTGCCGGCAGTGATCGGAGGGTCCTGACTTTC	CAGSDRRVLTF
.	.	13	TRBV7-2	TRBJ1-5	TGTGCCAGCAGCTTAGGCCCGCGGCAGCCCCAGCATTTT	CASSLGPRQPQHF
TRBD1	.	16	TRBV6-5	TRBJ2-2	TGTGCCAGCAGTTACAGCGACAGGGGGCTAGTCGGGGAGCTGTTTTTT	CASSYSDRGLVGELFF
.	.	17	TRBV9	TRBJ2-3	TGTGCCAGCAGCAACCCCCGAAAGGGTTCTGACACAGATACGCAGTATTTT	CASSNPRKGSDTDTQYF
.	.	13	TRBV6-2/TRBV6-3	TRBJ1-5	TGTGCCACCTGTCGGGACAGCAATCAGCCCCAGCATTTT	CATCRDSNQPQHF
.	.	15	TRBV27	TRBJ2-3	TGTGCCAGCAGTTTTCAAGTAGGGGAGTCAGATACGCAGTATTTT	CASSFQVGESDTQYF
.	.	14	TRBV27	TRBJ1-1	TGTGCCAGCAGTCCTCAGGGTTTGGGCACTGAAGCTTTCTTT	CASSPQGLGTEAFF
.	.	16	TRBV6-1	TRBJ2-1	TGTGCCAGCCGACGATCGTGGGGTGAAACGGAAGATGAGCAGTTCTTC	CASRRSWGETEDEQFF
.	few	15	TRBV2	TRBJ1-4	TGTGCCAGCAGTGAAGGGAGAGCGCCTAATGAAAAACTGTTTTTT	CASSEGRAPNEKLFF
.	many	13	TRBV7-2	TRBJ2-5	TGTGCCAGCAGCTTAGAAATAGTCGAGACCCAGTACTTC	CASSLEIVETQYF
TRBD1	.	17	TRBV5-4	TRBJ1-2	TGTGCCAGCAGCCCGGCCCTGGGAGGGGGCGCGGACTATGGCTACACCTTC	CASSPALGGGADYGYTF
TRBD2	few	14	TRBV4-2	TRBJ2-7	TGTGCCAGCAGGGATAGCGGGTACTCCTACGAGCAGTACTTC	CASRDSGYSYEQYF
.	few	16	TRBV5-1	TRBJ2-3	TGCGCCAGCAGCTTGTATGGCGGGGGCCAGGGAGATACGCAGTATTTT	CASSLYGGGQGDTQYF